This T cell receptor (beta chain) stems from a study of blood T cell repertoires in COVID-19. Study background: Italy, Spain and the United States were the sources of the convalescent and acute COVID-19 samples. In each case, the material was cDNA or gDNA derived from T cells, B-cell-depleted T cells, or PBMCs.

This CDR3 is 16 amino acids long. CDR1 is SGHTA, CDR2 FQGNSA, per germline. Between the trimmed V and J ends, which lost 6 bases and 3 bases, there was a span of 17 bases. As handled by the study authors: Quantification of nucleated cells was approximated via reference gene primer amplification. TCRdb's table, derived via immunoSEQ multiplex PCR, lists solely in-frame clones and lacks some. V and J calls and clone size are those listed in that table; D and trimming were worked out from the DNA. The sample yields 68,000 or so clones, about 74% seen once. This receptor was taken from a human donor in a cohort sampled during active COVID-19. The chain is built from TRBV7-2 and TRBJ2-2, with a tentative D call TRBD2 (6 bases). What was sequenced was peripheral blood. The CDR3 reads CASRTRSGDDTGELFF. The CDR3 DNA reads TGTGCCAGCAGAACTAGGTCGGGAGACGACACCGGGGAGCTGTTTTTT.